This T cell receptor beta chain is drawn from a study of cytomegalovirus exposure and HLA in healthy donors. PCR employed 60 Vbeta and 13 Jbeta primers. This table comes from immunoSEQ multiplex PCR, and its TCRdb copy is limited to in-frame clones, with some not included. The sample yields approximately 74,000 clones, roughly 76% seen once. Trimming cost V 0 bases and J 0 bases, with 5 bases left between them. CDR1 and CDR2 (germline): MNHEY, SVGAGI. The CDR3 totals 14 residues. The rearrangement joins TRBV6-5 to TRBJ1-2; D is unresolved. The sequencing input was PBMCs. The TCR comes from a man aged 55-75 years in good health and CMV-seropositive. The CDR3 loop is CASSYSATNYGYTF. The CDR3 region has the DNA TGTGCCAGCAGTTACTCAGCCACTAACTATGGCTACACCTTC.